Listed below are T cell receptor beta chains from one sample, sequenced in a study of CD8+CD57+ T cells in acquired aplastic anemia. TCRdb reprocessed the reads with MiXCR, giving one entry per CDR3 protein. The top ten hold around 7.6% of the sample, which has hundreds of thousands of distinct CDR3 sequences, approximately 56% seen once. What was sequenced was sorted CD4+, CD8+, or CD8+CD57+ T cells (not recorded which) from PBMCs. These TCRs come from a human donor with severe aplastic anemia or a healthy control (not recorded which). Both conserved end residues are part of each CDR3.

j_gene	v_gene	CDR3aa
TRBJ1-4	TRBV19	CASSMLGQGGEKLFF
TRBJ1-1	TRBV7-2	CASSLPGVGGATEAFF
TRBJ2-7	TRBV10-3	CAISESTRGEQYF
TRBJ1-1	TRBV10-3	CAIGQGVLNTEAFF
TRBJ2-4	TRBV13	CASSLIQGAKNIQYF
TRBJ2-7	TRBV24-1	CATSSRDGIYEQYF
TRBJ1-1	TRBV7-8	CASSFAEGTHTEAFF
TRBJ2-5	TRBV20-1	CSARSPGPGRETQYF
TRBJ1-5	TRBV24-1	CAISEGDQPQHF
TRBJ2-2	TRBV6-5	CASSPRGGTGTTGELFF
TRBJ1-2	TRBV7-9	CASSLAAGPFYGYTF
TRBJ2-5	TRBV2	CASRGSGSGETQYF
TRBJ1-1	TRBV15	CATSRVNTEAFF
TRBJ1-1	TRBV20-1	CSAASQGDTEAFF
TRBJ1-1	TRBV12-3/TRBV12-4	CASSITLTDINTEAFF
TRBJ2-7	TRBV19	CASSMQTGAHHEQYF
TRBJ1-5	TRBV20-1	CSAKQGPAQPQHF
TRBJ2-7	TRBV9	CASSVGQGVSEQYF
TRBJ2-1	TRBV25-1	CASSDRLNNEQFF
TRBJ1-4	TRBV10-3	CAISPGGTNEKLFF
TRBJ1-6	TRBV20-1	CSARPDRADSPLHF
TRBJ2-1	TRBV2	CASSGRASDSYNEQFF
TRBJ2-1	TRBV7-7	CASSRLVTGFNEQFF
TRBJ2-7	TRBV29-1	CSGGGDYEQYF
TRBJ1-5	TRBV18	CASSPGNGNQPQHF
TRBJ2-1	TRBV2	CASTGGGRYNEQFF
TRBJ2-3	TRBV6-9	CASSTGLASDTQYF
TRBJ1-6	TRBV6-5	CASSRRSLPGTNSPLHF
TRBJ2-5	TRBV18	CASSPMNTWQQETQYF
TRBJ2-3	TRBV9	CASSGTSALPTDTQYF
TRBJ2-7	TRBV30	CAWSLRTSSDEQYF
TRBJ1-2	TRBV24-1	CATSEQGGENYGYTF
TRBJ1-1	TRBV10-3	CAVSGALNTEAFF
TRBJ2-7	TRBV7-2	CASSLPGQGGEQYF
TRBJ2-7	TRBV20-1	CSARETLAGGPYEQYF
TRBJ2-7	TRBV29-1	CSVVTGGYEQYF
TRBJ2-2	TRBV7-6	CASSSQGSGTGELFF
TRBJ2-2	TRBV7-2	CASSPPLPVELFF
TRBJ2-7	TRBV30	CAWSVRTPYEQYF
TRBJ1-1	TRBV7-6	CASSILENTEAFF
TRBJ1-2	TRBV2	CASGKDGTHSAYGYTF
TRBJ1-1	TRBV7-3	CASTLTRDTEAFF
TRBJ2-2	TRBV20-1	CSASRTSGNTGELFF
TRBJ2-2	TRBV2	CASRGGQGAVGELFF
TRBJ1-6	TRBV5-8	CATPRLGSPLHF
TRBJ1-1	TRBV5-1	CASSQRQGAAEAFF
TRBJ2-4	TRBV12-3/TRBV12-4	CASRRLAGNIQYF